These T cell receptor beta chains were read from a single sample in a study of PD-L1 blockade in urothelial cancer. Sequencing was performed with immunoSEQ multiplex PCR; in TCRdb, only in-frame clones are kept and a portion is missing. The table includes about 72,000 clones, about 90% detected once. This material consisted of PBMCs, taken around atezolizumab (anti-PD-L1) treatment. The source is a man in his sixties with urothelial cancer. The CDR3 runs from the conserved cysteine through the conserved F or W. A D gene is named only where the DNA matches it firmly.

TRBV6-4,TRBD2,CASSLSSGGHNEQFF
TRBV6-5,-,CASRKESSYNEQFF
TRBV6-1,-,CASSEARGIGGYTF
TRBV9,TRBD1,CASSVEGQVLNEQFF
TRBV11-2,-,CASTMRLKETQYF
TRBV7-9,-,CASSFGQNGYTF
TRBV12-5,-,CASGVTEGITGELFF
TRBV5-1,TRBD1,CASSSLDRGGGYTF
TRBV11-2,TRBD2,CASSRSGGANTGELFF
TRBV5-1,-,CASSPGTSGAQETQYF
TRBV7-9,TRBD1,CASSAPGGGNSPLHF
TRBV7-2,TRBD2,CASSLSGRGGWETQYF
TRBV19,-,CASSPGGWTAEQYF
TRBV7-3,TRBD2,CASSSGLATDTQYF
TRBV2,TRBD1,CATGQGSYEQYF
TRBV18,-,CASSRTEVNEKLFF
TRBV2,-,CASRAQDSGANVLTF
TRBV19,-,CASSIQGSGYTF
TRBV4-1,-,CASSPGGFGSTEAFF
TRBV7-2,TRBD1,CASSSDRTETQYF